This is a list of T cell receptor beta chains from one sample in a study of cytomegalovirus exposure and HLA in healthy donors. Using immunoSEQ multiplex PCR, the repertoire was profiled, and TCRdb retains in-frame clones only, with some absent. This sample has over 100,000 clones, with about 78% found just once. The material sequenced was PBMCs. These receptors were collected from a female donor in good health and CMV-seronegative. CDR3s include the opening cysteine and the closing phenylalanine or tryptophan. The order of the fields is J gene, V gene, clone size, D gene, CDR3 DNA, CDR3 protein. The D gene is left open where the match is weak. Part of the rows lack a size; the others show once, few, many or a class for expanded clones.

TRBJ1-2 TRBV27 few . TGTGCCAGCAGTTTCGGGGGATCTAACTATGGCTACACCTTC CASSFGGSNYGYTF
TRBJ2-7 TRBV2 . TRBD1 TGTGCCAGCAGGGGGACAGGGGTCATGTACGAGCAGTACTTC CASRGTGVMYEQYF
TRBJ2-2 TRBV7-2 . TRBD2 TGTGCCAGCAGCCCGCTCAGAACTAGCGTAGCGAACACCGGGGAGCTGTTTTTT CASSPLRTSVANTGELFF
TRBJ2-7 TRBV7-9 . . TGTGCCAGCAGCCTGACATCTACCTACGAGCAGTACTTC CASSLTSTYEQYF
TRBJ1-5 TRBV6-5 . . TGTGCCAGCAGTCTCGATGACAAGAATCAGCCCCAGCATTTT CASSLDDKNQPQHF
TRBJ1-5 TRBV2 . . TGTGCCAGCAGACAGGATAGCAATCAGCCCCAGCATTTT CASRQDSNQPQHF
TRBJ1-5 TRBV28 . TRBD1 TGTGCCAGCAGCGCCGGGACAGGGCACAATCAGCCCCAGCATTTT CASSAGTGHNQPQHF
TRBJ1-2 TRBV27 . TRBD1 TGTGCCAGCAGTACCACAGGGGTCTCTGGCTACACCTTC CASSTTGVSGYTF
TRBJ1-4 TRBV7-9 . TRBD1 TGTGCCACCACGGACAGGGTCGCTAATGAAAAACTGTTTTTT CATTDRVANEKLFF
TRBJ2-7 TRBV15 . TRBD2 TGTGCCACCAGCAGACTAGCGGACCCCTACGAGCAGTACTTC CATSRLADPYEQYF
TRBJ2-3 TRBV21-1 . . TGTGCCAGCAGCCCCCTGGCTAGCGGGTACGCAGATACGCAGTATTTT CASSPLASGYADTQYF
TRBJ1-4 TRBV5-6 few . TGTGCCAGCAGCTTTAGGAGAGAAAAACTGTTTTTT CASSFRREKLFF
TRBJ2-1 TRBV5-1 . TRBD2 TGCGCCAGCAGCTTGGACGGGACTACCGGAAGAGAGATCTTC CASSLDGTTGREIF
TRBJ2-7 TRBV19 once TRBD1 TGTGCCAGGACAGGGGAAGAGCAGTACTTC CARTGEEQYF
TRBJ2-1 TRBV9 . TRBD2 TGTGCCAGCAGCGTAGGACTAGCGGGATTCAATGAGCAGTTCTTC CASSVGLAGFNEQFF
TRBJ2-5 TRBV4-2 . . TGTGCCAGCAGCCAAGGGACTCCCGACACCCAGTACTTC CASSQGTPDTQYF
TRBJ1-1 TRBV7-6 . . TGTGCCAGCAGCTTATCAAGACAGGACGGGGCTTTCTTT CASSLSRQDGAFF
TRBJ1-1 TRBV5-4 . . TGTGCCAGCAGCTTGGGGGAGGGAGGGGGATTTAAAGCTTTCTTT CASSLGEGGGFKAFF
TRBJ2-3 TRBV11-3 . . TGTGCCAGGGCCGATAGCACAGATACGCAGTATTTT CARADSTDTQYF
TRBJ1-1 TRBV29-1 . . TGCAGCGGGACCGGACAGACGAACACTGAAGCTTTCTTT CSGTGQTNTEAFF
TRBJ2-5 TRBV30 . . TGTGCCTGGAGGGACACGGACAGGGAGGGCCAAGAGACCCAGTACTTC CAWRDTDREGQETQYF
TRBJ2-5 TRBV6-5 . . TGTGCCAGCAGTTACTCGAATGTCCGGGGGACCCAGTACTTC CASSYSNVRGTQYF